This T cell receptor (beta chain) is drawn from a study of T cells in tuberculosis. The protocol was immunoSEQ multiplex PCR, while the TCRdb copy is restricted to in-frame clones and leaves out a portion. The sample records approximately 59,000 clones, 81% being singletons. Thawed, overnight-rested PBMC were stained with GMM-loaded CD1B tetramer, viability dye and anti-CD3, then sorted. The CD1B tetramers carried C32 glucose monomycolate purified from Rhodococcus equi. Tetramer-negative cells, approximately 90,000 per donor, were also sorted. Germline trimming cut 8 bases from V and 6 bases from J; bases unmatched to any gene: 4. The CDR3 consists of 12 residues. Germline CDR1 PRHDT, CDR2 FYEKMQ (reference sequence).

The chain joins TRBV13 to TRBJ2-3; TRBD1 aligns across 8 bases. The receptor's source is an adult woman with latent tuberculosis. Sequenced material: CD1b-GMM tetramer-negative cells sorted from PBMCs. DNA of the CDR3: TGTGCCAGCCGACAGGGGATGGATACGCAGTATTTT. This sequence encodes CASRQGMDTQYF.